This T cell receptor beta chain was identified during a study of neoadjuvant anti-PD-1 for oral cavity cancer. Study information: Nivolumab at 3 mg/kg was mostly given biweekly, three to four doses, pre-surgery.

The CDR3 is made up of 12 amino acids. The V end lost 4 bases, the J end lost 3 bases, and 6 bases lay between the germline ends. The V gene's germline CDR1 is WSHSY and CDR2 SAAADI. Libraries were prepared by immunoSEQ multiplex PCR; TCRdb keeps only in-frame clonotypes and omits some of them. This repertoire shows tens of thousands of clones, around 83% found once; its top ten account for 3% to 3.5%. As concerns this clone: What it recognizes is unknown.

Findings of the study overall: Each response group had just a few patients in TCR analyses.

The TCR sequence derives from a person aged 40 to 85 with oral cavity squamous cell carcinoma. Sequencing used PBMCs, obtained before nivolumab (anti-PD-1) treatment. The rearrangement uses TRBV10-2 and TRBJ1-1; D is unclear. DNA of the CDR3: TGCGCCAGCAGTGTGGCGGACACTGAAGCTTTCTTT. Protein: CASSVADTEAFF.